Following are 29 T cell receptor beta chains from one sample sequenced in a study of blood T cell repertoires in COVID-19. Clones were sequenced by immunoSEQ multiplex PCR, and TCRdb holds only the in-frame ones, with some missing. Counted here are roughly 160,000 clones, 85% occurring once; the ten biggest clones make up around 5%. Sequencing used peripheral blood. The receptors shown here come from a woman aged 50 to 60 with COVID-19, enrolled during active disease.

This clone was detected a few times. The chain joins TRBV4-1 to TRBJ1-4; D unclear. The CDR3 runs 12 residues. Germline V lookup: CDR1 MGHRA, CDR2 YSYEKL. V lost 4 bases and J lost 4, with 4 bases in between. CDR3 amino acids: CASSPLNEKLFF. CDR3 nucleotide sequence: TGCGCCAGCAGCCCACTTAATGAAAAACTGTTTTTT.

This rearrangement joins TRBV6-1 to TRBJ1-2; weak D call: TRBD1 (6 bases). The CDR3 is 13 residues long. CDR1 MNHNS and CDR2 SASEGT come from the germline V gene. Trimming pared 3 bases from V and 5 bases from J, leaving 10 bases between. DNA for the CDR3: TGTGCCAGCAGTGAGGGACAACTTTATGGCTACACCTTC. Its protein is CASSEGQLYGYTF.

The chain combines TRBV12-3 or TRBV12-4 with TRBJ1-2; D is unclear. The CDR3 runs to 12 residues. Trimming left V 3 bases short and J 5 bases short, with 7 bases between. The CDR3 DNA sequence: TGTGCCAGCAGTTTGCCAGGTTATGGCTACACCTTC. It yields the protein CASSLPGYGYTF.

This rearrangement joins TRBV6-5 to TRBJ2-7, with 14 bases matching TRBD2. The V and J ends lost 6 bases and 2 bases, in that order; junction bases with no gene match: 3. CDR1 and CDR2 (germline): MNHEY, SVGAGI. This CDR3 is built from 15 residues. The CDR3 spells CASSATSGGAYEQYF. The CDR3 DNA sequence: TGTGCCAGCAGCGCGACTAGCGGGGGGGCCTACGAGCAGTACTTC.

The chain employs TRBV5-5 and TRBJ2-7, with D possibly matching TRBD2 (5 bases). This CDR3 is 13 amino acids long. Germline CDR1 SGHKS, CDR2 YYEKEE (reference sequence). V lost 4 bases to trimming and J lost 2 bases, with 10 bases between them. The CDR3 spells CASSPPGTYEQYF. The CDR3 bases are TGTGCCAGCAGCCCGCCGGGGACCTACGAGCAGTACTTC.

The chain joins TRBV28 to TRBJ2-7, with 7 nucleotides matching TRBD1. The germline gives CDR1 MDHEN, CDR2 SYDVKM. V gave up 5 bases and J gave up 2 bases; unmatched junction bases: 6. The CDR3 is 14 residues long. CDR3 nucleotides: TGTGCCAGCAGTCCCTACAGGGGTCCCTACGAGCAGTACTTC. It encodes CASSPYRGPYEQYF.

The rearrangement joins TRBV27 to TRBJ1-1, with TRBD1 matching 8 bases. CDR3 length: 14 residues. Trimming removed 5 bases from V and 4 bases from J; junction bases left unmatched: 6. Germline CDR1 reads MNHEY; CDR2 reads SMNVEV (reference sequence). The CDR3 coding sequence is TGTGCCAGCAGTCCGGGGACAGGAATCACTGAAGCTTTCTTT. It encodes CASSPGTGITEAFF.

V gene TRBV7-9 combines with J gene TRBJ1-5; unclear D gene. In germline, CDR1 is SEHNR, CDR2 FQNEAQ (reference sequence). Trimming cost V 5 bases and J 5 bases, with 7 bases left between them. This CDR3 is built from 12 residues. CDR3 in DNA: TGTGCCAGCAGCCCGCCGGATCAGCCCCAGCATTTT. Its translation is CASSPPDQPQHF.

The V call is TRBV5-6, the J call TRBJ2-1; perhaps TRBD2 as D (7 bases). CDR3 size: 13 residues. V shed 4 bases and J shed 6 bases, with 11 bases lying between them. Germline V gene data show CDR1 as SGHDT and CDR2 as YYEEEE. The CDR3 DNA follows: TGTGCCAGCAGCAAGGGGGGGCTCAATGAGCAGTTCTTC. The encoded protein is CASSKGGLNEQFF.

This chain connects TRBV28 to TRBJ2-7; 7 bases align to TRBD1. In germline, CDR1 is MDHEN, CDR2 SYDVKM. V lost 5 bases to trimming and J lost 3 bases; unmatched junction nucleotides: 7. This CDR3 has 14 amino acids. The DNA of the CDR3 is TGTGCCAGCAGTATTCCGGGACAGCACTACGAGCAGTACTTC. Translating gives CASSIPGQHYEQYF. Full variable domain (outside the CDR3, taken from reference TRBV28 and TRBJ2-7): DVKVTQSSRYLVKRTGEKVFLECVQDMDHENMFWYRQDPGLGLRLIYFSYDVKMKEKGDIPEGYSVSREKKERFSLILESASTNQTSMYLCASSIPGQHYEQYFGPGTRLTVT.

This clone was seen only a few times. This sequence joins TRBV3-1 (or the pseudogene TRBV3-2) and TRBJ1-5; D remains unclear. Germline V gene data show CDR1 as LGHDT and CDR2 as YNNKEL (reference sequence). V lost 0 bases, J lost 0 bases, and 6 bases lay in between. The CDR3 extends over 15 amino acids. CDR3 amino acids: CASSQDRNSNQPQHF. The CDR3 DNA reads TGTGCCAGCAGCCAAGACAGAAATAGCAATCAGCCCCAGCATTTT.

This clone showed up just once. The CDR3 spells CASSTTGGYNEQFF. The CDR3, as DNA: TGTGCCAGCAGCACAACGGGGGGGTACAATGAGCAGTTCTTC. The chain has TRBV3-1 (or the pseudogene TRBV3-2) and TRBJ2-1; 8 nucleotides line up with TRBD2. V shed 5 bases and J 4 bases; nucleotides not matched to a gene: 4. The CDR3 has 14 residues. Germline V CDR1 and CDR2: LGHDT, YNNKEL (reference sequence).

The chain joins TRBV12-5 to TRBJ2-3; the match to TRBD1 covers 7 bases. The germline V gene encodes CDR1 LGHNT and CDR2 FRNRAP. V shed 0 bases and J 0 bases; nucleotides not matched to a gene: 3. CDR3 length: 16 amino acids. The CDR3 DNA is TGTGCTAGTGGTTTGGTGCCGGGACAGAGCACAGATACGCAGTATTTT. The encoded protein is CASGLVPGQSTDTQYF. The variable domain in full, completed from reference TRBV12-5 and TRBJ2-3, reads DARVTQTPRHKVTEMGQEVTMRCQPILGHNTVFWYRQTMMQGLELLAYFRNRAPLDDSGMPKDRFSAEMPDATLATLKIQPSEPRDSAVYFCASGLVPGQSTDTQYFGPGTRLTVL.

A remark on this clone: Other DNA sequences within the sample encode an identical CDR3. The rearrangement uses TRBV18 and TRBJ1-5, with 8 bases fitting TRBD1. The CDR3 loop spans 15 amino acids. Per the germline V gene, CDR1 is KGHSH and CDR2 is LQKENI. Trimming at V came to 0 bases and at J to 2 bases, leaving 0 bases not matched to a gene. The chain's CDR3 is CASSPPGQGNQPQHF. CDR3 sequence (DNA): TGTGCCAGCTCACCACCGGGACAGGGCAATCAGCCCCAGCATTTT.

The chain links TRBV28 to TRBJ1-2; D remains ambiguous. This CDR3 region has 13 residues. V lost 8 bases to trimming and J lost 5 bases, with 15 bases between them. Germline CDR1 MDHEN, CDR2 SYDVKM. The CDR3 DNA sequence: TGTGCCAGCGCCCTGCCCGGAGGGTATGGCTACACCTTC. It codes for CASALPGGYGYTF.

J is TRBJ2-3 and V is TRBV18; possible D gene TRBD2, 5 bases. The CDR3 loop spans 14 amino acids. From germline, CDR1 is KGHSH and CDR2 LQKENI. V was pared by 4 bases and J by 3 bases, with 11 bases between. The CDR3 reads CASSRAPGTDTQYF. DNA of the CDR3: TGTGCCAGCTCACGGGCCCCGGGAACAGATACGCAGTATTTT.

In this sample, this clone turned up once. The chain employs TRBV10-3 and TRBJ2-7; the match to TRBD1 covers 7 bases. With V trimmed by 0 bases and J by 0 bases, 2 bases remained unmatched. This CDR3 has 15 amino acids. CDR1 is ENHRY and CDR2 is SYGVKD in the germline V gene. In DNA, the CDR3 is TGTGCCATCAGTGAGTCTGGGACAGCCTCCTACGAGCAGTACTTC. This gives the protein CAISESGTASYEQYF.

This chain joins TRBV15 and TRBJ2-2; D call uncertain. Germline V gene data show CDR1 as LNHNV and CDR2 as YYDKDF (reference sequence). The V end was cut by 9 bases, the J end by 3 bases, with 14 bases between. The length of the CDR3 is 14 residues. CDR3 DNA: TGTGCCACGCGCCCCTTCGCGGACACCGGGGAGCTGTTTTTT. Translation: CATRPFADTGELFF.

The CDR3 sequence: CASSQTGTSGNTIYF. The CDR3 DNA follows: TGTGCCAGCAGCCAAACAGGTACCTCTGGAAACACCATATATTTT. The chain uses TRBV3-1 (or the pseudogene TRBV3-2) and TRBJ1-3; D might be TRBD1 (5 bases). Trimming shortened V by 2 bases and J by 0 bases, and 8 bases separated the two germline ends. This CDR3 is 15 amino acids long. Germline V gives CDR1 LGHDT, CDR2 YNNKEL (reference sequence).

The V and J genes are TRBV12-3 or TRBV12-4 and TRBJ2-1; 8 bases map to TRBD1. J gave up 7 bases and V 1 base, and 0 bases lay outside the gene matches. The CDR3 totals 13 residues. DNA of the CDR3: TGTGCCAGCAGTTTAGGGACAGGGAATGAGCAGTTCTTC. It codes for CASSLGTGNEQFF.

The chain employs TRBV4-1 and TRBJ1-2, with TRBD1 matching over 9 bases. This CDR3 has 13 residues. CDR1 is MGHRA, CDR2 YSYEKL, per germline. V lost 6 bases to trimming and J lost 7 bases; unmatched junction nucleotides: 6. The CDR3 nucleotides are TGCGCCAGCAGTCAGGACAGGGGTTTTGGCTACACCTTC. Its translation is CASSQDRGFGYTF.

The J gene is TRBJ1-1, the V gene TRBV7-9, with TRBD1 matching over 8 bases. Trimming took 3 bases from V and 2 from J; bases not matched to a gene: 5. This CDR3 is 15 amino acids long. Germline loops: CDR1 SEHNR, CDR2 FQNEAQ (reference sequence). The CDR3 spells CASSFGQGGNTEAFF. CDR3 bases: TGTGCCAGCAGCTTCGGACAGGGAGGAAACACTGAAGCTTTCTTT.

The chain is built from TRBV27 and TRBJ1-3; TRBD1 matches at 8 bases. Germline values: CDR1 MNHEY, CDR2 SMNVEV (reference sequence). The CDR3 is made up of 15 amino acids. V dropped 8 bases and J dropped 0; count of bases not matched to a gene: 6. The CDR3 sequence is CASGRTGGSGNTIYF. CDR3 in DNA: TGTGCCAGCGGACGCACAGGGGGCTCTGGAAACACCATATATTTT.

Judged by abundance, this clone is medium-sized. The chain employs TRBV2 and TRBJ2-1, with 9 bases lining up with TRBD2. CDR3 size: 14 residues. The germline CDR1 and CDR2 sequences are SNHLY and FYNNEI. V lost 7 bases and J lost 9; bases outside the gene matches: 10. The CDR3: CASIKGSGGFEQFF. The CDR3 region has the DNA TGTGCCAGCATCAAGGGGAGCGGGGGGTTTGAGCAGTTCTTC.

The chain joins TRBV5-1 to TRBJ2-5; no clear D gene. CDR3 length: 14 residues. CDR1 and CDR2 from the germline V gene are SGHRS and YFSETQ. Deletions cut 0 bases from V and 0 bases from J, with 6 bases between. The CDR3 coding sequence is TGCGCCAGCAGCTTGGGCTCTAACCAAGAGACCCAGTACTTC. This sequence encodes CASSLGSNQETQYF.

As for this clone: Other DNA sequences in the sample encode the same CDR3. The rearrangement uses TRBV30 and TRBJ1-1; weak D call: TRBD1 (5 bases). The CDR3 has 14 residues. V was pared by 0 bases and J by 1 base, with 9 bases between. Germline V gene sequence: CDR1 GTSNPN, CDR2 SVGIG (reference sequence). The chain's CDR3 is CAWSVGQGNTEAFF. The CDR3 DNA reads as TGTGCCTGGAGTGTAGGGCAGGGGAACACTGAAGCTTTCTTT.

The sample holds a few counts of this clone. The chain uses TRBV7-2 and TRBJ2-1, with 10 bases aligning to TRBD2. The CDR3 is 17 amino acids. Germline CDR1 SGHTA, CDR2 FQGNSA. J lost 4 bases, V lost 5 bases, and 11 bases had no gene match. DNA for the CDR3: TGTGCCAGCAGCCTCACGAAGCGGGGGGGCCTTTACAATGAGCAGTTCTTC. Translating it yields CASSLTKRGGLYNEQFF.

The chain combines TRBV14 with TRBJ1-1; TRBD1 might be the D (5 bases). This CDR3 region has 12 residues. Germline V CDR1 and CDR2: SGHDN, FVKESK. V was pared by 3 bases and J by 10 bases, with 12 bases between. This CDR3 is CASSHSGGGAFF. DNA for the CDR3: TGTGCCAGCAGCCACTCGGGGGGGGGAGCTTTCTTT.

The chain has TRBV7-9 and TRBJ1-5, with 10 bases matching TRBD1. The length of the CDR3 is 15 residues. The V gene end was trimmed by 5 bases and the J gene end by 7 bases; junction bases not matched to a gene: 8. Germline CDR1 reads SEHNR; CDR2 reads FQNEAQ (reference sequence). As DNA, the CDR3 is TGTGCCAGCAGCATGGGACAGGGGATGGAACAGCCCCAGCATTTT. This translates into CASSMGQGMEQPQHF.